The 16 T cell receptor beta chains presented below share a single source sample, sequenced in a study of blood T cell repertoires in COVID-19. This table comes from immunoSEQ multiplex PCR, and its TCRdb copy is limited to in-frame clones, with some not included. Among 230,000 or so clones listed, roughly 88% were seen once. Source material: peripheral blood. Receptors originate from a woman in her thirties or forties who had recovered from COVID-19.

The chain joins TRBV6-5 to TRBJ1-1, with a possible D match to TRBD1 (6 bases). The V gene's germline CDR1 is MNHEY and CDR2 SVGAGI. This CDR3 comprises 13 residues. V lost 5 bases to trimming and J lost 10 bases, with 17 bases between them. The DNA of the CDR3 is TGTGCCAGCAGTCAGATACAGGGTCTGGGAGCTTTCTTT. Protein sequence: CASSQIQGLGAFF.

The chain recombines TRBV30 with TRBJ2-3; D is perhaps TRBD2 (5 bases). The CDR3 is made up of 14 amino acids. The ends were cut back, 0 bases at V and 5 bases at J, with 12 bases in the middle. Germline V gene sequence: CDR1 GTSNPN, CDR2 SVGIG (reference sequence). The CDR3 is CAWSVRNGVDTQYF. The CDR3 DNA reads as TGTGCCTGGAGTGTACGGAACGGGGTAGATACGCAGTATTTT.

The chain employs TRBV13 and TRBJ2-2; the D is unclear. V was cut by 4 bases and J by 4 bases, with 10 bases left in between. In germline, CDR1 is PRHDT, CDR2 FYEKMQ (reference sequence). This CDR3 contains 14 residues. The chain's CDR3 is CASSSAFPTGELFF. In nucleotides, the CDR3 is TGTGCCAGCAGCTCCGCGTTCCCCACCGGGGAGCTGTTTTTT.

The CDR3 is CASSYSVADKQYF. The CDR3, as DNA: TGTGCCAGCAGTTACTCAGTAGCGGACAAGCAGTACTTC. This rearrangement joins TRBV6-5 to TRBJ2-7, with a weak D call TRBD2 (6 bases). Trimming pared 0 bases from V and 8 bases from J, leaving 11 bases between. The CDR3 is made up of 13 amino acids. CDR1 is MNHEY, CDR2 SVGAGI, per germline.

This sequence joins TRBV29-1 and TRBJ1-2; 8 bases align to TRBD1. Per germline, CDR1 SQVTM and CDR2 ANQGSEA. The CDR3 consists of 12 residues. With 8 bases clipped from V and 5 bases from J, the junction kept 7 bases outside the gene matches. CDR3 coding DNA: TGCAGCCTTGGCGGGACAGGATATGGCTACACCTTC. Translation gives CSLGGTGYGYTF.

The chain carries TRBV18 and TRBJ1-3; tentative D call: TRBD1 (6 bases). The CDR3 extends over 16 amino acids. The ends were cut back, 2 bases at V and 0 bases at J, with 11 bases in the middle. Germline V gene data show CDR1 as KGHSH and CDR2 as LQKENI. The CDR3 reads CASSPGQLDSGNTIYF. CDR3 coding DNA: TGTGCCAGCTCACCAGGACAGTTAGACTCTGGAAACACCATATATTTT.

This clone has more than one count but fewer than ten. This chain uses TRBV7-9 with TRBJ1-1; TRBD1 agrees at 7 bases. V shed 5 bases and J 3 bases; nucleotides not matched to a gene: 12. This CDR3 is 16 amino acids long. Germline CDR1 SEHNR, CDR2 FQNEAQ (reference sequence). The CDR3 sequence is CASSRSTGPVDTEAFF. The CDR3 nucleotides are TGTGCCAGCAGCAGATCGACAGGGCCTGTGGACACTGAAGCTTTCTTT. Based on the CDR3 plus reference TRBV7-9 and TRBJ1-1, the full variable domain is DTGVSQNPRHKITKRGQNVTFRCDPISEHNRLYWYRQTLGQGPEFLTYFQNEAQLEKSRLLSDRFSAERPKGSFSTLEIQRTEQGDSAMYLCASSRSTGPVDTEAFFGQGTRLTVV.

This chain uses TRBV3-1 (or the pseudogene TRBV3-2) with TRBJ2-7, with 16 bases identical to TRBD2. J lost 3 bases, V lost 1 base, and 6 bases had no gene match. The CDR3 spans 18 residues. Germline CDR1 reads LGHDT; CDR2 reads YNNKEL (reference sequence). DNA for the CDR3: TGTGCCAGCAGCCAAGGTTGGGGACTAGCGGGGGGGCGCTACGAGCAGTACTTC. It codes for CASSQGWGLAGGRYEQYF.

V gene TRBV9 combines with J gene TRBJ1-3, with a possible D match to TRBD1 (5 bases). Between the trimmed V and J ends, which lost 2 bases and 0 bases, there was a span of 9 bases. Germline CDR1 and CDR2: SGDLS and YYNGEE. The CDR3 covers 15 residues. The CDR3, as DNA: TGTGCCAGCAGCGTCTCAGGGTCCTCTGGAAACACCATATATTTT. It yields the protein CASSVSGSSGNTIYF.

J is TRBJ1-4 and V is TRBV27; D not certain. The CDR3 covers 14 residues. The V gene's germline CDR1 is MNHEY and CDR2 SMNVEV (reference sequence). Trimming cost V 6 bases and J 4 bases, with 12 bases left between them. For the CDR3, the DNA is TGTGCCAGCAGGCACATCCTTGATAATGAAAAACTGTTTTTT. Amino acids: CASRHILDNEKLFF.

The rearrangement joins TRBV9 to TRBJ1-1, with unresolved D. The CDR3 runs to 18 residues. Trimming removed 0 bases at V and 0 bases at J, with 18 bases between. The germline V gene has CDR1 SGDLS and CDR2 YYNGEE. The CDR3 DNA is TGTGCCAGCAGCGTAGCAAGTGAAGTATACAGTCTGAACACTGAAGCTTTCTTT. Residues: CASSVASEVYSLNTEAFF.

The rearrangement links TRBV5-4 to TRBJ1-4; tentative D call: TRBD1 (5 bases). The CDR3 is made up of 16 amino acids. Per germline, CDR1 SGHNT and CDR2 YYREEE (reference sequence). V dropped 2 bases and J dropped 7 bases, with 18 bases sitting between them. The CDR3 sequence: CASSLDPTALSEKLFF. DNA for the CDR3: TGTGCCAGCAGCTTAGACCCGACAGCGTTGAGTGAAAAACTGTTTTTT.

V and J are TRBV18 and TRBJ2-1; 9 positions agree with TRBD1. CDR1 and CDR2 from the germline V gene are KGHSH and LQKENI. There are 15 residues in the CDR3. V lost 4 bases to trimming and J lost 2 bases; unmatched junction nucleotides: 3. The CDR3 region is CASSLGQGTYNEQFF. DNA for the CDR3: TGTGCCAGCTCACTTGGACAGGGGACCTACAATGAGCAGTTCTTC.

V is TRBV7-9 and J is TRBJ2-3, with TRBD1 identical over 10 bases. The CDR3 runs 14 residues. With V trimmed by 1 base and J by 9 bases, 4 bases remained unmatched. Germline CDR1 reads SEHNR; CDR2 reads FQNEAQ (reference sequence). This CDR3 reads CASSLGQGALTQYF. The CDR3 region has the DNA TGTGCCAGCAGCTTAGGACAGGGGGCGCTAACGCAGTATTTT.

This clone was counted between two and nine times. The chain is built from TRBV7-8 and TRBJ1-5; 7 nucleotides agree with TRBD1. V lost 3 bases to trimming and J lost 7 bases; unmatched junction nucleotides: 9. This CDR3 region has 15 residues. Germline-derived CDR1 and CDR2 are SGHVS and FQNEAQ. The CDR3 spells CASSFSGAGGQPQHF. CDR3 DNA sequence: TGTGCCAGCAGCTTTTCGGGGGCAGGGGGACAGCCCCAGCATTTT. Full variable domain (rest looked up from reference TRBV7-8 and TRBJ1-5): GAGVSQSPRYKVAKRGQDVALRCDPISGHVSLFWYQQALGQGPEFLTYFQNEAQLDKSGLPSDRFFAERPEGSVSTLKIQRTQQEDSAVYLCASSFSGAGGQPQHFGDGTRLSIL.

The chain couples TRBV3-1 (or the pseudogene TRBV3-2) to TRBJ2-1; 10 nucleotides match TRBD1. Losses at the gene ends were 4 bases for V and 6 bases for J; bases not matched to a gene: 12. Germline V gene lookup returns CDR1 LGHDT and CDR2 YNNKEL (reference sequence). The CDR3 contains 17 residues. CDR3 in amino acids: CASSPPPWTGGFNEQFF. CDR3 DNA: TGTGCCAGCAGCCCGCCGCCATGGACAGGGGGTTTCAATGAGCAGTTCTTC.